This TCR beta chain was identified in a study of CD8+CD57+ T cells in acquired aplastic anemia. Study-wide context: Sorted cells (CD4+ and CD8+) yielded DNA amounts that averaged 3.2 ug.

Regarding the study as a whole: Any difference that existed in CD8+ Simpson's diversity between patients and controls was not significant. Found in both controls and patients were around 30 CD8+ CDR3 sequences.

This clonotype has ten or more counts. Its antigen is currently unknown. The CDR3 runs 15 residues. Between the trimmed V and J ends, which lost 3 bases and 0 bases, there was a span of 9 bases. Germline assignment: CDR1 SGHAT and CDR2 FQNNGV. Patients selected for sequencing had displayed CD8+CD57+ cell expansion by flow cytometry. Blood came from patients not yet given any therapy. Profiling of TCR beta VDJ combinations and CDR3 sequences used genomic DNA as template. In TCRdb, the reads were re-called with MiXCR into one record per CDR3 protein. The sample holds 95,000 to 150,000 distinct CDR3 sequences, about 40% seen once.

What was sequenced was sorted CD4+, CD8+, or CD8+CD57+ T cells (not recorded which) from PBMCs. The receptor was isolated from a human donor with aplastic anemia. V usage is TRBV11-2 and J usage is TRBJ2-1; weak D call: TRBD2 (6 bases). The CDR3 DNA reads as TGTGCCAGCAGCTTTAGCGGAAACTCCTACAATGAGCAGTTCTTC. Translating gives CASSFSGNSYNEQFF.